This passage covers 16 T cell receptor beta chains from one sample sequenced in a study of T cell responses to AZD1222 COVID-19 vaccine. The data were produced by immunoSEQ multiplex PCR, yet TCRdb's version contains in-frame clones alone and is incomplete. The profile covers 80,000 to 130,000 clones, with just under 90% appearing a single time and approximately 3.3% taken by the ten largest. The sequencing here drew on peripheral blood, taken on day 0 of AZD1222 vaccination. The receptor set was obtained from an adult in good health.

The V and J genes are TRBV5-1 and TRBJ1-1; D gene uncertain. Germline V gives CDR1 SGHRS, CDR2 YFSETQ. Trimming removed 1 base from V and 0 bases from J, with 4 bases in between. The CDR3 totals 13 residues. The CDR3 DNA sequence: TGCGCCAGCAGCTTGACAGTGAACACTGAAGCTTTCTTT. Translated: CASSLTVNTEAFF.

The gene calls are TRBV19 and TRBJ2-5; 7 bases map to TRBD1. V was clipped by 5 bases and J by 5 bases; unmatched bases: 5. The CDR3 runs to 13 residues. Germline V gene data show CDR1 as LNHDA and CDR2 as SQIVND (reference sequence). This chain's CDR3 is CASSDRAFETQYF. The DNA of the CDR3 is TGTGCCAGTAGTGACAGGGCGTTCGAGACCCAGTACTTC.

The chain carries TRBV4-2 and TRBJ1-4; D gene uncertain. V lost 4 bases, J lost 2 bases, and 17 bases lay in between. Germline loops: CDR1 LGHNA, CDR2 YNFKEQ. The CDR3 runs 17 residues. The CDR3: CASSLLRELTTNEKLFF. The CDR3 DNA follows: TGTGCCAGCAGCCTCCTGAGGGAGCTCACGACTAATGAAAAACTGTTTTTT.

V gene TRBV7-9 combines with J gene TRBJ1-2; D unclear. The CDR3 is made up of 13 amino acids. Per the germline V gene, CDR1 is SEHNR and CDR2 is FQNEAQ (reference sequence). V lost 5 bases to trimming and J lost 4 bases, with 11 bases between them. In DNA, the CDR3 is TGTGCCAGCAGCCCAGGACGGAGCTATGGCTACACCTTC. Protein sequence: CASSPGRSYGYTF.

The V call is TRBV3-1 (or the pseudogene TRBV3-2), the J call TRBJ1-6; D is unresolved. CDR3 length: 15 amino acids. Trimming removed 0 bases at V and 8 bases at J, with 11 bases between. In germline, CDR1 is LGHDT, CDR2 YNNKEL (reference sequence). CDR3 residues: CASSQEGRWDSPLHF. The CDR3 bases are TGTGCCAGCAGCCAAGAAGGCCGATGGGATTCACCCCTCCACTTT.

CDR3 bases: TGCGCCAGCAGCGCCGGCACAGGGTTGACCAATAATTCACCCCTCCACTTT. Encoded protein: CASSAGTGLTNNSPLHF. The chain couples TRBV5-1 to TRBJ1-6, with D tentatively TRBD1 (6 bases). V lost 4 bases, J lost 5 bases, and 19 bases lay in between. This CDR3 spans 17 amino acids. Germline assignment: CDR1 SGHRS and CDR2 YFSETQ.

The rearrangement uses TRBV7-6 and TRBJ2-7; TRBD2 aligns across 10 bases. Germline values: CDR1 SGHVS, CDR2 FNYEAQ. The CDR3 extends over 19 amino acids. J was trimmed by 3 bases and V by 0 bases; bases with no gene match: 14. CDR3 sequence (DNA): TGTGCCAGCAGCTTAGCGCCTCGGGCTAGCGGGGGATGGAACTACGAGCAGTACTTC. Its protein product is CASSLAPRASGGWNYEQYF.

The chain combines TRBV19 with TRBJ2-1; D gene unclear. With 5 bases removed from V and 0 bases from J, the gap between germline ends came to 8 bases. This CDR3 is 14 amino acids long. Germline CDR1 LNHDA, CDR2 SQIVND (reference sequence). The CDR3 nucleotides read TGTGCCAGTAGTGTGGGCAGCTCCTACAATGAGCAGTTCTTC. It is translated as CASSVGSSYNEQFF.

The CDR3 DNA is TGTGCCATCAGTGTCGGGACAGGAAACTACGAGCAGTACTTC. Its translation is CAISVGTGNYEQYF. The rearrangement links TRBV10-3 to TRBJ2-7, with 8 bases aligning to TRBD1. The trim removed 4 bases at V and 3 bases at J, leaving 5 bases unmatched. The CDR3 is 14 residues long. Per the germline V gene, CDR1 is ENHRY and CDR2 is SYGVKD.

The chain uses TRBV5-1 and TRBJ2-5; 7 bases map to TRBD2. Unmatched junction bases numbered 4, after V lost 0 bases and J lost 2 bases. This CDR3 comprises 15 residues. CDR1 SGHRS and CDR2 YFSETQ come from the germline V gene. In DNA form, the CDR3 reads TGCGCCAGCAGCTTGGAGACTAGCCTTCAAGAGACCCAGTACTTC. Translation: CASSLETSLQETQYF. Supplemented by reference TRBV5-1 and TRBJ2-5, the full variable domain reads KAGVTQTPRYLIKTRGQQVTLSCSPISGHRSVSWYQQTPGQGLQFLFEYFSETQRNKGNFPGRFSGRQFSNSRSEMNVSTLELGDSALYLCASSLETSLQETQYFGPGTRLLVL.

The V and J genes are TRBV6-2 or TRBV6-3 and TRBJ1-4, with 9 bases aligning to TRBD1. Trimming cost V 6 bases and J 7 bases; bases outside gene matches: 9. Germline V gives CDR1 MNHEY, CDR2 SVGEGT. The CDR3 covers 15 residues. The CDR3: CASSRDRAGGEKLFF. Written as DNA, the CDR3 is TGTGCCAGCAGCCGGGACAGGGCTGGCGGTGAAAAACTGTTTTTT.

The gene calls are TRBV7-2 and TRBJ1-2; D remains unclear. Trimming pared 4 bases from V and 8 bases from J, leaving 20 bases between. This CDR3 contains 15 residues. CDR1 and CDR2 (germline): SGHTA, FQGNSA. The CDR3 region has the DNA TGTGCCAGCAGCTCTATTGTTGGCAAATCGGGGGGCTACACCTTC. As protein: CASSSIVGKSGGYTF.

The count of this clone is one. The chain recombines TRBV24-1 with TRBJ1-6; maybe TRBD1 (6 bases). CDR3 length: 15 amino acids. V was shortened by 4 bases and J by 0 bases, with 6 bases between the two germline ends. The germline V gene encodes CDR1 KGHDR and CDR2 SFDVKD. The CDR3 DNA reads as TGTGCCACCAGTGAAGGGGGCTCCTATAATTCACCCCTCCACTTT. Encoded protein: CATSEGGSYNSPLHF.

The V and J genes are TRBV18 and TRBJ1-2; TRBD1 is a possible D gene (6 bases). Trimming removed 2 bases at V and 7 bases at J, with 14 bases between. The CDR3 contains 14 residues. Germline V gene data show CDR1 as KGHSH and CDR2 as LQKENI. The CDR3 bases are TGTGCCAGCTCACCAGATGGGGGCGAAACTGGCTACACCTTC. Translating it yields CASSPDGGETGYTF.

The gene calls are TRBV5-8 and TRBJ2-1; D possibly corresponds to TRBD2 (6 bases). The CDR3 runs to 12 residues. Germline values: CDR1 SGHTS, CDR2 YDEGEE. Deletions cut 2 bases from V and 10 bases from J, with 10 bases between. CDR3 region: CASSFGGDEQFF. The CDR3 nucleotides read TGTGCCAGCAGCTTCGGGGGAGACGAGCAGTTCTTC.

The gene calls are TRBV19 and TRBJ1-1; D is ambiguous. CDR3 length equals 12 residues. Germline V gene sequence: CDR1 LNHDA, CDR2 SQIVND (reference sequence). V dropped 8 bases and J dropped 1 base, with 8 bases sitting between them. CDR3 loop: CASVRANTEAFF. The CDR3, as DNA: TGTGCCAGTGTGCGGGCGAACACTGAAGCTTTCTTT.